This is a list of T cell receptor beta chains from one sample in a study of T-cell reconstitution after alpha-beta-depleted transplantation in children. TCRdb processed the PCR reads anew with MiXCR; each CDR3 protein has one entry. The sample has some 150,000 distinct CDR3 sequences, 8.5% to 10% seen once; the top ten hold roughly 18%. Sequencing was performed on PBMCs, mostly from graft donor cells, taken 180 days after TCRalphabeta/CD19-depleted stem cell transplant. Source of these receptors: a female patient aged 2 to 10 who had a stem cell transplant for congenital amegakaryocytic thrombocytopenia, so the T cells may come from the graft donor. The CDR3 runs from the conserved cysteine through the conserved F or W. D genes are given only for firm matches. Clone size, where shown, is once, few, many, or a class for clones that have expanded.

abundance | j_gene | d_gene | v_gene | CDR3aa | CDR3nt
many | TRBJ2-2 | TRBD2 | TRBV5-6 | CASSGWPPSGRYTGELFF | TGTGCCAGCAGCGGGTGGCCGCCTAGCGGGAGGTACACCGGGGAGCTGTTTTTT
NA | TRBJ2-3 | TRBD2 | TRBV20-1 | CSGRAPQYTSGGDTQYF | TGCAGTGGTCGAGCCCCTCAATACACTAGCGGGGGAGATACGCAGTATTTT
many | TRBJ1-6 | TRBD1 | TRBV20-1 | CSARALDRDWVNSPLHF | TGCAGTGCTAGGGCACTCGACAGGGATTGGGTTAATTCACCCCTCCACTTT
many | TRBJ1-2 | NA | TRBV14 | CASSQGNYGYTF | TGTGCCAGCAGCCAGGGCAACTATGGCTACACCTTC
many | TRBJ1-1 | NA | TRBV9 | CASSVRSDGIPEAFF | TGTGCCAGCAGCGTACGATCGGACGGGATCCCTGAAGCTTTCTTT
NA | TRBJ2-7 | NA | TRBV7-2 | CASSFLGLPSYEQYF | TGTGCCAGCAGCTTCCTTGGACTCCCCTCCTACGAGCAGTACTTC
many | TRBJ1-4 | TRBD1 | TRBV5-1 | CASSIGDRATNEKLFF | TGCGCCAGCAGCATCGGGGACAGGGCGACTAATGAAAAACTGTTTTTT
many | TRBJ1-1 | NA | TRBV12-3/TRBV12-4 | CASSLWRRGAFF | TGTGCCAGCAGTTTATGGCGGCGGGGAGCTTTCTTT
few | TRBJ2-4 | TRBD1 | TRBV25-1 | CASSDMTGKGAKNIQYF | TGTGCCAGCAGTGATATGACAGGGAAAGGTGCCAAAAACATTCAGTACTTC
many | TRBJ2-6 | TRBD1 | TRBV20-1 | CSARERGGTGYSGANVLTF | TGCAGTGCTAGAGAGAGGGGTGGGACAGGGTACTCTGGGGCCAACGTCCTGACTTTC
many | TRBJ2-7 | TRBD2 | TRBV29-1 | CSGRGEGYEQYF | TGCAGCGGGAGAGGGGAGGGCTACGAGCAGTACTTC
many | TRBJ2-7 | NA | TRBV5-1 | CASSLDPHYEQYF | TGCGCCAGCAGCTTAGACCCTCACTACGAGCAGTACTTC
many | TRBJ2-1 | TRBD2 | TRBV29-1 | CSVEDTSGGLGYNEQFF | TGCAGCGTTGAAGATACTAGCGGGGGACTGGGGTACAATGAGCAGTTCTTC
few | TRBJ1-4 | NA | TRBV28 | CASSLINEKLFF | TGTGCCAGCAGTTTGATTAATGAAAAACTGTTTTTT
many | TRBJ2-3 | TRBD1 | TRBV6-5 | CASSYTRTGETDTQYF | TGTGCCAGCAGTTACACCCGGACAGGAGAAACAGATACGCAGTATTTT
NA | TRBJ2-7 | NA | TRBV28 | CASTSRTGEQYF | TGTGCCAGCACTAGCCGTACGGGCGAGCAGTACTTC
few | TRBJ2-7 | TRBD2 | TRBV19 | CATSTSGRGEQYF | TGTGCCACCTCGACTAGCGGGAGAGGCGAGCAGTACTTC
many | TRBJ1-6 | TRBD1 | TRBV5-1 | CASRGTEDSPLHF | TGCGCCAGCAGGGGGACAGAGGATTCACCCCTCCACTTT
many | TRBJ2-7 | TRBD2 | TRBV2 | CASSDLGLAGVYEQYF | TGTGCCAGCAGTGATTTGGGACTAGCGGGAGTCTACGAGCAGTACTTC
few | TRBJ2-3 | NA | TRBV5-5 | CASSSRGGGSGVTDTQYF | TGTGCCAGCAGCTCCAGGGGAGGGGGGAGCGGGGTCACAGATACGCAGTATTTT
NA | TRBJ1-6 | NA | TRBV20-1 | CSASQSGDYNSPLHF | TGCAGTGCATCTCAATCCGGAGATTATAATTCACCCCTCCACTTT
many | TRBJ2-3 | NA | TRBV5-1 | CASSLVVGVGEDTQYF | TGCGCCAGCAGCTTGGTCGTGGGGGTGGGAGAAGATACGCAGTATTTT
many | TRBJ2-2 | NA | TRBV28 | CASSLLLPGELFF | TGTGCCAGCAGTTTATTGCTCCCCGGGGAGCTGTTTTTT
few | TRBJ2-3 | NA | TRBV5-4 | CASSLLTLAATDTQYF | TGTGCCAGCAGCTTGCTAACCCTAGCAGCCACAGATACGCAGTATTTT
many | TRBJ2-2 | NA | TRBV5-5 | CASTLTSRATGELFF | TGTGCCAGCACCCTCACCTCCAGGGCCACCGGGGAGCTGTTTTTT
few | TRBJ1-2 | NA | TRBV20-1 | CSARAGLYGYTF | TGCAGTGCTAGGGCCGGGCTCTATGGCTACACCTTC
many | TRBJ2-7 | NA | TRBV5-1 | CASSLVGPQSEQYF | TGCGCCAGCAGCTTGGTCGGGCCCCAGAGCGAGCAGTACTTC
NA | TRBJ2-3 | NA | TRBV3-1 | CASSQGLDTDTQYF | TGTGCCAGCAGCCAAGGACTAGACACAGATACGCAGTATTTT